The 6 T cell receptor beta chains below come from one sample, sequenced in a study of T-cell memory formation after mild COVID-19. MiXCR, run by TCRdb on the 5' RACE reads, gives a single entry per CDR3 protein. The sample has almost 550,000 distinct CDR3 sequences, around 21% seen once. Material for sequencing was PBMCs or a T cell subset sorted from them (not recorded which). The source of these receptors is an adult woman who had mild COVID-19 (a few samples of this study predate the infection). Cell type and time point are not known.

This clonotype showed up just a few times. The rearrangement joins TRBV20-1 to TRBJ2-1; 8 nucleotides agree with TRBD2. This CDR3 is built from 14 residues. Germline values: CDR1 DFQATT, CDR2 SNEGSKA (reference sequence). With V trimmed by 0 bases and J by 8 bases, 6 bases remained unmatched. The DNA of the CDR3 is TGCAGTGCTAGAGAGGGCGGGAGGAGGTATGAGCAGTTCTTC. Protein: CSAREGGRRYEQFF.

The sample holds many counts of this clonotype. The chain uses TRBV4-2 and TRBJ2-3; 7 positions match TRBD2. V gave up 3 bases and J gave up 2 bases; unmatched junction bases: 8. There are 16 residues in the CDR3. Germline CDR1 reads LGHNA; CDR2 reads YNFKEQ. The CDR3 spells CASSQTSRILTDTQYF. As DNA, the CDR3 is TGTGCCAGCAGCCAGACTAGCAGGATTCTCACAGATACGCAGTATTTT.

This clonotype was observed a handful of times. The junction departs from the called germline gene at one end, perhaps through a read error. The V and J genes are TRBV12-3 or TRBV12-4 and TRBJ1-5, with 8 positions matching TRBD1. This CDR3 comprises 15 residues. Here the CDR3 DNA reads TGTGTCAGCAGTCCGACAGGGGTTGGCAATCAGCCCCAGCATTTT. Protein product: CVSSPTGVGNQPQHF.

The chain recombines TRBV19 with TRBJ2-7, with 7 bases lining up with TRBD1. CDR1 is LNHDA, CDR2 SQIVND, per germline (reference sequence). J was trimmed by 3 bases and V by 5 bases; bases with no gene match: 10. The CDR3 totals 15 residues. The chain's CDR3 is CASSGQAGGSYEQYF. DNA of the CDR3: TGTGCCAGTAGTGGACAGGCGGGTGGTAGCTACGAGCAGTACTTC.

The rearrangement links TRBV24-1 to TRBJ1-1; D may be TRBD1 (5 bases). The V and J ends lost 5 bases and 5 bases respectively, with 14 bases between them. The CDR3 contains 14 residues. Germline V CDR1 and CDR2: KGHDR, SFDVKD. This CDR3 is CATSVGGRGTEAFF. In DNA form, the CDR3 reads TGTGCCACCAGTGTGGGCGGTCGGGGGACTGAAGCTTTCTTT.

This clonotype was counted a few times. The genes are TRBV12-3 or TRBV12-4 and TRBJ2-7; TRBD1 is a possible D gene (6 bases). V was shortened by 5 bases and J by 11 bases, with 13 bases between the two germline ends. The CDR3 sequence is 11 residues long. CDR3 coding DNA: TGTGCCAGCAGTACAGGGTTCGTGGAGTACTTC. Encoded protein: CASSTGFVEYF.